The clone carrying this TCR beta chain appeared a single time. Primers for the PCR totalled 60 Vbeta and 13 Jbeta. Generated by immunoSEQ multiplex PCR, the TCRdb table keeps only in-frame clones and is missing some. The sample lists some 140,000 clones, over 60% occurring once. This sample stems from a study of cytomegalovirus exposure and HLA in healthy donors. Sequenced: PBMCs. The receptor was derived from a male donor in good health and CMV-seropositive.

CDR3 sequence reads: CASSLQGWYYEQYF. The CDR3 bases are TGTGCCAGTAGTTTGCAGGGTTGGTACTACGAGCAGTACTTC. This sequence joins TRBV19 and TRBJ2-7; maybe TRBD1 (5 bases). Germline V gene sequence: CDR1 LNHDA, CDR2 SQIVND (reference sequence). The CDR3 length is 14 residues. Trimming took 5 bases from V and 3 from J, leaving 14 bases between them. The full variable domain, in which reference TRBV19 and TRBJ2-7 provide the parts outside the CDR3, is DGGITQSPKYLFRKEGQNVTLSCEQNLNHDAMYWYRQDPGQGLRLIYYSQIVNDFQKGDIAEGYSVSREKKESFPLTVTSAQKNPTAFYLCASSLQGWYYEQYFGPGTRLTVT.